The 2 T cell receptor beta chains listed next were all sequenced from one sample in a study of naive and memory T cell subsets (TCRdb year 2017). Library construction relied on UMI-ligation and nested PCR. The data were produced on an Illumina MiSeq. The beta constant-region primer was an equimolar mix of two oligonucleotides covering both TRBC1 and TRBC2. The ligated cDNA went through four rounds of PCR with nested alpha and beta constant-region primers together with the SP2 primer. Clones were called with MiXCR by TCRdb after fastp trimmed the public reads at Q25, and only in-frame beta chains were retained. Each record represents a unique CDR3 protein, reported with the most common genes and DNA among its rows. The sample table records 120,000 or so distinct CDR3 sequences; around a third of these occur just once. The top ten clones comprise approximately 0.88% of the sample. The sequenced sample consisted of central memory CD4+ T cells from blood. Read against the paper, the sample's cell subset or site label means: central memory, CD45RA- CD27+. The receptor source for this set is a human donor in good health.

The chain couples TRBV7-4 to TRBJ2-7, with 9 bases aligning to TRBD1. This CDR3 has 16 residues. The germline gives CDR1 SGHVT, CDR2 SQSDAQ. The trim removed 4 bases at V and 0 bases at J, leaving 7 bases unmatched. CDR3 protein: CASSSRGQGSSYEQYF. The CDR3 DNA reads as TGTGCCAGCAGCTCCCGGGGACAGGGTAGCTCCTACGAGCAGTACTTC.

This clonotype was seen a few times. The V gene is TRBV20-1, the J gene TRBJ2-3; 9 bases are shared with TRBD1. Losses at the gene ends were 6 bases for V and 5 bases for J; bases not matched to a gene: 6. Germline V lookup: CDR1 DFQATT, CDR2 SNEGSKA (reference sequence). The CDR3 consists of 13 residues. The CDR3 here is CSARQGQGDTQYF. CDR3 nucleotides: TGCAGTGCAAGGCAGGGACAGGGAGATACGCAGTATTTT.